Reported below is one T cell receptor beta chain. No antigen is known for it. Time point denoted: newly diagnosed GD, antithyroid drugs for less than 3 months. RNA extracted from PBMCs served as the sequencing template. This sample stems from a study of regulatory T cells in long-lasting Graves disease. Germline CDR1 is KGHSH and CDR2 is LQKENI. CDR3 length: 15 residues. According to the study, TCR beta libraries were built with iRepertoire HTBI primers and CDR3-region Arm-PCR. TCRdb re-analysed the multiplex PCR reads in MiXCR, keeping a single row per CDR3 protein. In the table there are over 450,000 distinct CDR3 sequences, about 12% of which are singletons. The study's findings and limits: The number of shared public clonotypes was higher in persistent patients (around 2,700) than new patients (966).

Separately, the same data were catalogued under a study of T cells in Graves' hyperthyroidism and ophthalmopathy. As reported in that work: During a first-round RT-PCR of the TCR CDR3, the HTBI primer set was used.

The clonotype originates from a woman in her twenties or thirties with Graves disease. This rearrangement joins TRBV18 to TRBJ2-3; tentative D call: TRBD2 (5 bases). Matching the DNA end better, TRBJ2-5 makes the J call doubtful. The specimen was peripheral blood mononuclear cells (PBMCs), collected at new diagnosis, from a patient treated with antithyroid drugs. The CDR3 nucleotides read TGTGCCAGCTCACCACGATCCGGGAAGGGAGAGACCCAGTACTTC. This encodes CASSPRSGKGETQYF.